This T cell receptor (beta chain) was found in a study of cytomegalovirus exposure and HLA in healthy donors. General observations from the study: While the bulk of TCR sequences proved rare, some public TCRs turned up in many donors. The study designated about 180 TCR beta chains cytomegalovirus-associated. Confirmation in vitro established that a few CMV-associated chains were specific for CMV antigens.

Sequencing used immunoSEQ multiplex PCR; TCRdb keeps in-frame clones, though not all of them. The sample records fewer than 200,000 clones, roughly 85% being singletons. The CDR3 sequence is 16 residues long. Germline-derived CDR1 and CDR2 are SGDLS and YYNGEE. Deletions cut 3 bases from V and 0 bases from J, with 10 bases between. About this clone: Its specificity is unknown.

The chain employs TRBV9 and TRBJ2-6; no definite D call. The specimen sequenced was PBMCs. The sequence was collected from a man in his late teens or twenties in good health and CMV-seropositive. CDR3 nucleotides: TGTGCCAGCAGCGCCCTTCGGAGCTCTGGGGCCAACGTCCTGACTTTC. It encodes CASSALRSSGANVLTF.